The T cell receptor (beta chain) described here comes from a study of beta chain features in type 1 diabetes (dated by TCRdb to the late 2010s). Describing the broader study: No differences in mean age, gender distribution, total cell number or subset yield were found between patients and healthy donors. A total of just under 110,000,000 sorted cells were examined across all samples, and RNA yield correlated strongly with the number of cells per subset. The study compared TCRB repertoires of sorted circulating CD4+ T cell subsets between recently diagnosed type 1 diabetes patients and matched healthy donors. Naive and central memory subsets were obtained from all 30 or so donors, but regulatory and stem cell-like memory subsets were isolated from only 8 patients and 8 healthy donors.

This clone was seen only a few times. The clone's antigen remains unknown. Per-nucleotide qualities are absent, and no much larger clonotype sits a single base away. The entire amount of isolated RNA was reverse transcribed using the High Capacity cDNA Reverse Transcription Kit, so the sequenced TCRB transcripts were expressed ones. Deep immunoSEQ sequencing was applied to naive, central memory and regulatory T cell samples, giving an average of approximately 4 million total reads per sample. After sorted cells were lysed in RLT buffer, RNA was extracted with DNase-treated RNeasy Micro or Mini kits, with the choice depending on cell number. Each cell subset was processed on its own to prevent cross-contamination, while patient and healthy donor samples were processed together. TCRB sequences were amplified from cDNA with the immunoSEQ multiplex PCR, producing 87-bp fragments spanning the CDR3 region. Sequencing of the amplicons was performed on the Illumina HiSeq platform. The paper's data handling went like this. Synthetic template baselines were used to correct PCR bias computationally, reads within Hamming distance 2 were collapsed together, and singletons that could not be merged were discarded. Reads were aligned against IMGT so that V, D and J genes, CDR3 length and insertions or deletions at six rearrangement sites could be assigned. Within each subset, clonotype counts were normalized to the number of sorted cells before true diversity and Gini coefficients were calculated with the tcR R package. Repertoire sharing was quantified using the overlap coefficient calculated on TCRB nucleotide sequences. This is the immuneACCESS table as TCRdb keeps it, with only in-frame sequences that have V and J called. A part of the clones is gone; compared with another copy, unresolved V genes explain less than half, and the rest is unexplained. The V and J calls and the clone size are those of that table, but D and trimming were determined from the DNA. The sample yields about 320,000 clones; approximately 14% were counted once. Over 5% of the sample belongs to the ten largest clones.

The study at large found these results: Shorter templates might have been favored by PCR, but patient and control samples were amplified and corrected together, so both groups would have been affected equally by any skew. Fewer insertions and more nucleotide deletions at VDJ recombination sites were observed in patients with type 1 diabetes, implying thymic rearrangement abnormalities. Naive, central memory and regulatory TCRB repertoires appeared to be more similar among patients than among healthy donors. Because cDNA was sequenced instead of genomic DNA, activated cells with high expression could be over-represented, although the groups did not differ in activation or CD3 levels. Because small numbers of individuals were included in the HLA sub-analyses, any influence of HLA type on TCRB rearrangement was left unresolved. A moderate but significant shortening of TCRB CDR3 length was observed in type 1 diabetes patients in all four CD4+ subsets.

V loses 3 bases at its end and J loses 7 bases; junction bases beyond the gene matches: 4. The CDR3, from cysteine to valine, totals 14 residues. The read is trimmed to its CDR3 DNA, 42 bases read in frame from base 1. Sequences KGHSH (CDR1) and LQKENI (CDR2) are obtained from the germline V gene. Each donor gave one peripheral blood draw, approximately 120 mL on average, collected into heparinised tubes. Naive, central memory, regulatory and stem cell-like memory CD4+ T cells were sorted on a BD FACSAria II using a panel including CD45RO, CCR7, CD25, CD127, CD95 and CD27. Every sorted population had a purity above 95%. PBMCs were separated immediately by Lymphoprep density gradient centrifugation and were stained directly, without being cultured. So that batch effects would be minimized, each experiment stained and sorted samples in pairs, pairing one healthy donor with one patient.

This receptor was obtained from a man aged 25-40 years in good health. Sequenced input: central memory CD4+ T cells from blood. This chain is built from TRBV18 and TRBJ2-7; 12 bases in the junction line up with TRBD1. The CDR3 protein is CASSPGQGAGEQYV. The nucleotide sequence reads TGTGCCAGCTCACCGGGACAGGGGGCTGGGGAGCAGTACGTC.